This passage covers 3 T cell receptor beta chains from one sample sequenced in a study of chemoradiotherapy in HPV16-positive cancers. Some clones are missing from TCRdb's copy, which holds only in-frame ones; the method was immunoSEQ multiplex PCR. The table has roughly 34,000 clones, around 83% seen once. This material consisted of blood, taken from a patient who underwent chemoradiotherapy. The receptors stem from a human donor with HPV-associated anogenital cancer.

Comment on this clone: Other nucleotide sequences in the sample specify the same CDR3. The rearrangement links TRBV5-1 to TRBJ2-5; no reliable D call. This CDR3 is 11 amino acids long. From germline, CDR1 is SGHRS and CDR2 YFSETQ. V was cut by 4 bases and J by 1 base, with 2 bases left in between. CDR3 region: CASSLQETQYF. In nucleotides, the CDR3 is TGCGCCAGCAGCCTCCAAGAGACCCAGTACTTC.

V is TRBV14 and J is TRBJ1-2; 9 bases agree with TRBD1. CDR3 length equals 13 residues. Looked up from germline, CDR1 is SGHDN and CDR2 is FVKESK. Trimming cost V 3 bases and J 14 bases; bases outside gene matches: 10. DNA for the CDR3: TGTGCCAGCAGCCAGGGGACAGGGCGATTGGGGACCTTC. Its translation: CASSQGTGRLGTF.

The chain is built from TRBV27 and TRBJ2-7, with a weak D call TRBD2 (5 bases). Trimming cost V 3 bases and J 3 bases, with 15 bases left between them. There are 15 residues in the CDR3. Looked up from germline, CDR1 is MNHEY and CDR2 is SMNVEV (reference sequence). CDR3 amino acids: CASSLNYDAGYEQYF. The DNA for the CDR3 is TGTGCCAGCAGTTTGAACTACGACGCGGGCTACGAGCAGTACTTC.